A single T cell receptor beta chain is shown here with its context. The antigen remains undetermined. This sample was taken from a study of cytomegalovirus exposure and HLA in healthy donors. Study results and limitations: No immune exposure information besides CMV serostatus was available. Cytomegalovirus-associated TCR beta chains were listed, numbering approximately 150. TCR beta sequences reportedly predicted most subjects' HLA-A and HLA-B alleles accurately.

This CDR3 has 16 residues. In the PCR, 60 Vbeta and 13 Jbeta primers were used. TCRdb keeps only in-frame clones here, not all; method: immunoSEQ multiplex PCR. The sample records approximately 150,000 clones, approximately 80% being singletons. The specimen was PBMCs. This clonotype was sampled from a man in his forties or fifties in good health and CMV-seropositive. V usage is TRBV21-1 and J usage is TRBJ1-2. TRBV21-1 is labeled a pseudogene. CDR3 amino acids: CASRDLGGGLDYGYTF. CDR3 DNA sequence: TGTGCCAGCAGGGATCTGGGCGGGGGGCTTGACTATGGCTACACCTTC.